The 30 T cell receptor beta chains presented below share a single source sample, sequenced in a study of PD-L1 blockade in urothelial cancer. This table comes from immunoSEQ multiplex PCR, and its TCRdb copy is limited to in-frame clones, with some not included. The repertoire holds some 120,000 clones, with approximately 84% as singletons. Time point: pretreatment peripheral blood. Sample: PBMCs, taken around atezolizumab (anti-PD-L1) treatment. Receptors originate from a man aged 50 to 60 with urothelial cancer.

This clone came up once. The rearrangement uses TRBV19 and TRBJ1-3; D is unclear. The CDR3 is 13 residues long. Trimming left V 4 bases short and J 0 bases short, with 4 bases between. CDR1 and CDR2 from the germline V gene are LNHDA and SQIVND (reference sequence). The CDR3 region is CASSTGSGNTIYF. The CDR3 DNA reads TGTGCCAGTAGTACCGGCTCTGGAAACACCATATATTTT.

The V gene is TRBV18, the J gene TRBJ2-1; 8 bases are shared with TRBD2. The junction had 4 bases not matched to a gene; V was cut back by 0 bases and J by 6 bases. Germline CDR1 KGHSH, CDR2 LQKENI. CDR3 size: 15 residues. The CDR3 protein is CASSPPGLVSNEQFF. CDR3 DNA sequence: TGTGCCAGCTCACCACCGGGACTAGTATCCAATGAGCAGTTCTTC.

This clone showed up just a few times. The chain recombines TRBV6-5 with TRBJ2-5; D is perhaps TRBD2 (6 bases). Germline CDR1 and CDR2: MNHEY and SVGAGI. Trimming pared 4 bases from V and 3 bases from J, leaving 12 bases between. The CDR3 sequence is 14 residues long. DNA for the CDR3: TGTGCCAGCAGTTGGCGGGACTCCGAAGAGACCCAGTACTTC. It is translated as CASSWRDSEETQYF.

This rearrangement joins TRBV30 to TRBJ2-3; 8 positions match TRBD2. In germline, CDR1 is GTSNPN, CDR2 SVGIG (reference sequence). V lost 3 bases, J lost 0 bases, and 8 bases stayed unmatched. This CDR3 has 16 residues. Written as DNA, the CDR3 is TGTGCCTGGAGGAAAGCGGGAGAATCTAGCACAGATACGCAGTATTTT. Its translation is CAWRKAGESSTDTQYF.

The chain recombines TRBV7-3 with TRBJ2-1; TRBD2 matches at 7 bases. The CDR3 is 17 amino acids. The germline V gene encodes CDR1 SGHTA and CDR2 FQGTGA. V was pared by 5 bases and J by 6 bases, with 16 bases of the junction left unmatched. The CDR3, as DNA: TGTGCCAGCAGCCCCGGCCTAGGAGGGAGGGGCGGCAATGAGCAGTTCTTC. Protein sequence: CASSPGLGGRGGNEQFF.

Concerning this clone: Other DNA sequences in this specimen translate into the identical CDR3. The chain is built from TRBV4-1 and TRBJ1-1; the D is unclear. The germline V gene has CDR1 MGHRA and CDR2 YSYEKL. The CDR3 sequence is 14 residues long. The germline V and J ends were trimmed by 2 bases and 6 bases, with 13 bases remaining between them. For the CDR3, the DNA is TGCGCCAGCAGCCAATTAACGGGTCGGGCTGAAGCTTTCTTT. It translates to CASSQLTGRAEAFF.

The genes are TRBV6-1 and TRBJ2-6; no clear D. The CDR3 sequence is 17 residues long. The V end lost 2 bases, the J end lost 0 bases, and 11 bases lay between the germline ends. Germline V gene lookup returns CDR1 MNHNS and CDR2 SASEGT. CDR3 residues: CASSENTAPSGANVLTF. Here the CDR3 DNA reads TGTGCCAGCAGTGAAAATACAGCCCCCTCTGGGGCCAACGTCCTGACTTTC.

This clone was seen just once. The chain employs TRBV6-4 and TRBJ1-2; 7 bases fit TRBD1. CDR1 and CDR2 (germline): MRHNA, SNTAGT. J gave up 3 bases and V 6 bases, and 10 bases lay outside the gene matches. CDR3 size: 15 residues. The CDR3 reads CASSPTLTGYYGYTF. In nucleotides, the CDR3 is TGTGCCAGCAGCCCGACCCTGACAGGGTACTATGGCTACACCTTC.

The rearrangement uses TRBV18 and TRBJ1-4; 7 positions match TRBD1. Germline V gene sequence: CDR1 KGHSH, CDR2 LQKENI. The CDR3 loop spans 13 amino acids. The ends lost 5 bases at V and 7 bases at J; junction bases unmatched: 4. CDR3 nucleotides: TGTGCCAGCTCAGTACGACAGGGTGAAAAACTGTTTTTT. Its protein product is CASSVRQGEKLFF.

This clone was seen just once. The chain uses TRBV7-6 and TRBJ1-2, with a tentative D call TRBD1 (5 bases). The V and J ends lost 5 bases and 7 bases respectively, with 14 bases between them. CDR1 and CDR2 (germline): SGHVS, FNYEAQ. This CDR3 has 13 residues. This chain's CDR3 is CASSPAGGFGYTF. CDR3 sequence (DNA): TGTGCCAGCAGCCCCGCCGGGGGGTTTGGCTACACCTTC.

The genes are TRBV23-1 and TRBJ2-5; no clear D. TRBV23-1 has ORF status, its function being uncertain. The CDR3 runs 15 residues. V was shortened by 6 bases and J by 5 bases, with 19 bases between the two germline ends. The CDR3 DNA sequence: TGCGCCAGCAGCCCCGGCCGAACAGAATTGGAGACCCAGTACTTC. Translating gives CASSPGRTELETQYF.

This clone was found a few times. The chain has TRBV5-1 and TRBJ2-2, with 7 nucleotides matching TRBD1. Per the germline V gene, CDR1 is SGHRS and CDR2 is YFSETQ. The CDR3 is made up of 17 amino acids. V gave up 3 bases and J gave up 4 bases; unmatched junction bases: 12. In nucleotides, the CDR3 is TGCGCCAGCAGCTCCCCGAGGGAAACAGGGGTCACCGGGGAGCTGTTTTTT. Protein sequence: CASSSPRETGVTGELFF.

The V gene is TRBV29-1, the J gene TRBJ1-2; a weak D match, TRBD1 (6 bases). Trimming took 5 bases from V and 8 from J, leaving 18 bases between them. CDR1 SQVTM and CDR2 ANQGSEA come from the germline V gene. The CDR3 is 13 amino acids. The DNA for the CDR3 is TGCAGCGTTTCGACAGGTACAACGCGGGGCTACACCTTC. It is translated as CSVSTGTTRGYTF.

The genes are TRBV2 and TRBJ2-3; 7 nucleotides agree with TRBD2. This CDR3 region has 16 residues. Trimming cost V 4 bases and J 1 base; bases outside gene matches: 8. Germline V CDR1 and CDR2: SNHLY, FYNNEI. CDR3 DNA: TGTGCCAGCAGTGGAGGACTTGGGGGGGGCACAGATACGCAGTATTTT. It translates to CASSGGLGGGTDTQYF.

The sample holds one count of this clone. V usage is TRBV7-2 and J usage is TRBJ2-5; D is perhaps TRBD2 (5 bases). The CDR3 is 12 amino acids. V lost 6 bases to trimming and J lost 4 bases, with 9 bases between them. Germline CDR1 SGHTA, CDR2 FQGNSA. The CDR3 nucleotides are TGTGCCAGCAGGGGGAGCGCAGAGACCCAGTACTTC. Protein product: CASRGSAETQYF.

The V call is TRBV14, the J call TRBJ2-1; D remains unclear. This CDR3 contains 16 residues. V lost 1 base, J lost 7 bases, and 17 bases lay in between. CDR1 and CDR2 from the germline V gene are SGHDN and FVKESK. CDR3 in DNA: TGTGCCAGCAGCCAAGTTAACCGCCTCGGTCGGAATGAGCAGTTCTTC. Translation gives CASSQVNRLGRNEQFF.

This clone appeared a few times. CDR3: CAWSAWTSGNIQYF. For the CDR3, the DNA is TGTGCCTGGAGCGCCTGGACTAGCGGGAACATTCAGTACTTC. This chain joins TRBV30 and TRBJ2-4; TRBD2 aligns across 11 bases. This CDR3 spans 14 amino acids. Germline CDR1 reads GTSNPN; CDR2 reads SVGIG (reference sequence). Trimming removed 3 bases from V and 7 bases from J; junction bases left unmatched: 5.

This clone was detected only once. The rearrangement joins TRBV14 to TRBJ2-2, with 8 bases identical to TRBD2. V trimming: 4 bases; J trimming: 1 base; junction bases outside the gene matches: 5. CDR1 SGHDN and CDR2 FVKESK come from the germline V gene. The CDR3 consists of 16 residues. CDR3 nucleotide sequence: TGTGCCAGCAGCCCTTTAGCGGGAATGAACACCGGGGAGCTGTTTTTT. It yields the protein CASSPLAGMNTGELFF.

The CDR3 DNA follows: TGTGCCAGCAGTGATCTTCGAGGGCAAGGGGGCGGCTACGAGCAGTACTTC. It codes for CASSDLRGQGGGYEQYF. The chain recombines TRBV2 with TRBJ2-7; TRBD1 matches at 7 bases. This CDR3 has 17 amino acids. Looked up from germline, CDR1 is SNHLY and CDR2 is FYNNEI. Germline trimming cut 3 bases from V and 3 bases from J; bases unmatched to any gene: 14.

This chain links TRBV7-9 with TRBJ2-3; the match to TRBD1 covers 9 bases. This CDR3 comprises 16 residues. V dropped 1 base and J dropped 4; count of bases not matched to a gene: 6. Per the germline V gene, CDR1 is SEHNR and CDR2 is FQNEAQ (reference sequence). The CDR3 DNA sequence: TGTGCCAGCAGCTTAGAACGGGACAGGGCCGCAGATACGCAGTATTTT. The encoded protein is CASSLERDRAADTQYF.

Note on this clone: With a far larger clone one base away, a read error is the likely cause. The rearrangement joins TRBV5-4 to TRBJ1-5; 9 bases agree with TRBD1. V gave up 4 bases and J gave up 7 bases; unmatched junction bases: 3. CDR3 length: 13 residues. CDR1 and CDR2 (germline): SGHNT, YYREEE (reference sequence). DNA for the CDR3: TGTGCCAGCAGCCCGGACAGGGGCCAGCCCCAGCATTTT. This encodes CASSPDRGQPQHF. Variable domain in full (rest from reference TRBV5-4 and TRBJ1-5): ETGVTQSPTHLIKTRGQQVTLRCSSQSGHNTVSWYQQALGQGPQFIFQYYREEENGRGNFPPRFSGLQFPNYSSELNVNALELDDSALYLCASSPDRGQPQHFGDGTRLSIL.

V gene TRBV6-4 combines with J gene TRBJ2-1; possibly TRBD2 for D (5 bases). Germline V gene sequence: CDR1 MRHNA, CDR2 SNTAGT. This CDR3 contains 16 residues. Trimming pared 5 bases from V and 10 bases from J, leaving 24 bases between. The CDR3 DNA reads as TGTGCCAGCAGTCCCTCCAGCGGAGGTGGCACGGGGGAGCAGTTCTTC. It encodes CASSPSSGGGTGEQFF.

V and J are TRBV10-3 and TRBJ2-5, with a possible D match to TRBD1 (7 bases). V lost 6 bases to trimming and J lost 5 bases, with 13 bases between them. Germline CDR1 is ENHRY and CDR2 is SYGVKD. The CDR3 runs to 13 residues. The CDR3 nucleotides read TGTGCCATCAGGGAGGGGGCTGAGGAGACCCAGTACTTC. This encodes CAIREGAEETQYF.

The chain uses TRBV30 and TRBJ2-5; TRBD2 matches 9 bases. This CDR3 is built from 15 residues. J was trimmed by 5 bases and V by 0 bases; bases with no gene match: 7. CDR1 and CDR2 (germline): GTSNPN, SVGIG (reference sequence). The CDR3 region is CAWSVPGTSSETQYF. In DNA, the CDR3 is TGTGCCTGGAGTGTCCCCGGGACTAGCAGCGAGACCCAGTACTTC.

V usage is TRBV19 and J usage is TRBJ2-3, with TRBD1 matching 10 bases. From germline, CDR1 is LNHDA and CDR2 SQIVND (reference sequence). This CDR3 region has 15 residues. Germline trimming cut 5 bases from V and 6 bases from J; bases unmatched to any gene: 8. In DNA, the CDR3 is TGTGCCAGTAGTTCGACAGGGGGCCGTTGGGATACGCAGTATTTT. This encodes CASSSTGGRWDTQYF.

This chain joins TRBV21-1 and TRBJ2-7; TRBD2 reflects the table's D call only, with no check against the DNA. TRBV21-1 is a pseudogene segment. The CDR3 is 20 amino acids. This CDR3 is CASSKAASGRGYLSSYEQYF. CDR3 nucleotide sequence: TGTGCCAGCAGCAAAGCGGCTAGCGGGAGGGGATACCTGAGCTCCTACGAGCAGTACTTC.

The CDR3: CASSSGQTIYGYTF. Written as DNA, the CDR3 is TGCGCCAGCAGCTCTGGACAGACGATATATGGCTACACCTTC. The chain links TRBV5-1 to TRBJ1-2, with D possibly matching TRBD1 (6 bases). The CDR3 covers 14 residues. Germline V gene sequence: CDR1 SGHRS, CDR2 YFSETQ. Trimming removed 3 bases at V and 5 bases at J, with 14 bases between.

At least ten counts were recorded for this clone. V is TRBV19 and J is TRBJ1-5; TRBD1 agrees at 7 bases. CDR3 length: 12 amino acids. Trimming removed 5 bases from V and 6 bases from J; junction bases left unmatched: 1. Germline CDR1 LNHDA, CDR2 SQIVND (reference sequence). This CDR3 is CASSDRVQPQHF. The CDR3 region has the DNA TGTGCCAGTAGTGACAGGGTTCAGCCCCAGCATTTT.

The chain carries TRBV5-1 and TRBJ2-1; unclear D gene. Germline V CDR1 and CDR2: SGHRS, YFSETQ. V lost 0 bases and J 0 bases, leaving 4 bases between the germline ends. The CDR3 extends over 14 amino acids. CDR3 sequence: CASSLDSSYNEQFF. CDR3 coding DNA: TGCGCCAGCAGCTTGGATAGCTCCTACAATGAGCAGTTCTTC.

This clone was observed a handful of times. This chain joins TRBV28 and TRBJ1-1, with a possible D match to TRBD1 (5 bases). This CDR3 is built from 11 residues. V was clipped by 4 bases and J by 9 bases, with 9 bases between them. The germline V gene encodes CDR1 MDHEN and CDR2 SYDVKM. The CDR3 region has the DNA TGTGCCAGCAGTTACAGGACGAAAGCTTTCTTT. It specifies CASSYRTKAFF.